The 2 T cell receptor beta chains below all came from one sample that was sequenced in a study of blood T cell repertoires in COVID-19. Data came from immunoSEQ multiplex PCR; TCRdb stores just in-frame clones and leaves some out. The sample carries 200,000 or so clones, 81% recorded once. The material sequenced was peripheral blood. These receptor sequences come from an elderly woman with COVID-19, enrolled during active disease.

The chain has TRBV23-1 and TRBJ2-7, with D perhaps TRBD2 (6 bases). TRBV23-1 is an ORF for which the function is uncertain. The CDR3 is 14 amino acids. V gave up 1 base and J gave up 0 bases, with 7 bases separating them. The chain's CDR3 is CASSQFGGSYEQYF. DNA of the CDR3: TGCGCCAGCAGTCAATTCGGGGGCTCCTACGAGCAGTACTTC.

The gene calls are TRBV6-5 and TRBJ1-5; 8 positions agree with TRBD1. This CDR3 has 13 residues. The V segment lost 5 bases and the J segment 5 bases; nucleotides outside the gene matches: 2. The germline CDR1 and CDR2 sequences are MNHEY and SVGAGI. CDR3 nucleotide sequence: TGTGCCAGCAGTCAGGGGGCGTATCAGCCCCAGCATTTT. Encoded protein: CASSQGAYQPQHF.